This is a list of T cell receptor beta chains from one sample in a study of T cell responses to AZD1222 COVID-19 vaccine. Measured with immunoSEQ multiplex PCR; TCRdb has only the in-frame clones, and not every one. The sample carries about 97,000 clones, 75% to 90% recorded once. Sequencing used peripheral blood, obtained on day 0 of AZD1222 vaccination. Receptors were obtained from an adult in good health. Each CDR3 is given with its conserved first and last residue. The D gene is left open where the match is weak. The size entry is marked missing in some rows and otherwise reads once, few, many or a size class.

j_gene: TRBJ2-1
v_gene: TRBV7-8
len: 13
d_gene: -
abundance: -
CDR3nt: TGTGCCAGCAGCTTAGACGAAAAGGTACGGCGGTTCTTC
CDR3aa: CASSLDEKVRRFF

j_gene: TRBJ2-1
v_gene: TRBV11-2
len: 14
d_gene: TRBD1
abundance: many
CDR3nt: TGTGCCAGCAGCTTGGGGGGACAGGGCGATGAGCAGTTCTTC
CDR3aa: CASSLGGQGDEQFF

j_gene: TRBJ2-5
v_gene: TRBV15
len: 15
d_gene: -
abundance: -
CDR3nt: TGTGCCACCAGCAGAGGAGACCCTCTGCGGGAGACCCAGTACTTC
CDR3aa: CATSRGDPLRETQYF

j_gene: TRBJ2-2
v_gene: TRBV9
len: 14
d_gene: -
abundance: few
CDR3nt: TGTGCCAGCGAGGGGCGCTCGGTCACCGGGGAGCTGTTTTTT
CDR3aa: CASEGRSVTGELFF

j_gene: TRBJ2-1
v_gene: TRBV5-5
len: 15
d_gene: TRBD1
abundance: -
CDR3nt: TGTGCCAGCAGCTTGAGAGGACAGGGAGAATTTGAGCAGTTCTTC
CDR3aa: CASSLRGQGEFEQFF

j_gene: TRBJ2-7
v_gene: TRBV10-3
len: 16
d_gene: TRBD2
abundance: -
CDR3nt: TGTGCCATCAGTGGTAAGGGACTAGCGGGTGTGGAGGAGCAGTACTTC
CDR3aa: CAISGKGLAGVEEQYF

j_gene: TRBJ1-4
v_gene: TRBV4-3
len: 15
d_gene: -
abundance: -
CDR3nt: TGCGCCAGCAGCCAAGGTTCGGGGGAGGGTGAAAAACTGTTTTTT
CDR3aa: CASSQGSGEGEKLFF

j_gene: TRBJ1-1
v_gene: TRBV9
len: 15
d_gene: -
abundance: -
CDR3nt: TGTGCCAGCAGCCCCACAGGGATTCTGAACACTGAAGCTTTCTTT
CDR3aa: CASSPTGILNTEAFF

j_gene: TRBJ2-4
v_gene: TRBV6-2/TRBV6-3
len: 15
d_gene: TRBD2
abundance: -
CDR3nt: TGTGCCAGCAGTTACTCCGGGAATCCGGGGGGCATTCAGTACTTC
CDR3aa: CASSYSGNPGGIQYF

j_gene: TRBJ2-7
v_gene: TRBV7-2
len: 16
d_gene: TRBD2
abundance: -
CDR3nt: TGTGCCAGCAGCTTAACCGGGGGGACTAGCGGGTACGAGCAGTACTTC
CDR3aa: CASSLTGGTSGYEQYF

j_gene: TRBJ2-1
v_gene: TRBV19
len: 16
d_gene: TRBD2
abundance: -
CDR3nt: TGTGCCAGTAGTGCCCAGGGACTAGCGGGAGCGAATGAGCAGTTCTTC
CDR3aa: CASSAQGLAGANEQFF

j_gene: TRBJ1-4
v_gene: TRBV7-9
len: 12
d_gene: -
abundance: -
CDR3nt: TGTGCCAGCAGCCCACAGGGATTCCAACTGTTTTTT
CDR3aa: CASSPQGFQLFF

j_gene: TRBJ2-7
v_gene: TRBV7-7
len: 15
d_gene: -
abundance: -
CDR3nt: TGTGCTAGCAGCTCCCCAAAAGCCCCCTCCTACGAGCAGTACTTC
CDR3aa: CASSSPKAPSYEQYF

j_gene: TRBJ1-2
v_gene: TRBV5-6
len: 15
d_gene: -
abundance: -
CDR3nt: TGTGCCAGCAGCTTGGGTGCGGGGGCAGGAGATGGCTACACCTTC
CDR3aa: CASSLGAGAGDGYTF

j_gene: TRBJ2-4
v_gene: TRBV19
len: 16
d_gene: -
abundance: -
CDR3nt: TGTGCCAGTAGGTCCCACAACGGGGTCGCCAAAAACATTCAGTACTTC
CDR3aa: CASRSHNGVAKNIQYF

j_gene: TRBJ1-1
v_gene: TRBV5-1
len: 16
d_gene: TRBD1
abundance: -
CDR3nt: TGCGCCAGCAGCTTGAACGGCGGACAGGGGAACACTGAAGCTTTCTTT
CDR3aa: CASSLNGGQGNTEAFF

j_gene: TRBJ2-5
v_gene: TRBV19
len: 14
d_gene: TRBD1
abundance: -
CDR3nt: TGTGCCAGTAGTACGGGACAGGGTCCGGGGACCCAGTACTTC
CDR3aa: CASSTGQGPGTQYF

j_gene: TRBJ2-7
v_gene: TRBV28
len: 15
d_gene: TRBD1
abundance: -
CDR3nt: TGTGCCAGCAACCCAGGGGGCGAGGGAGCCTACGAGCAGTACTTC
CDR3aa: CASNPGGEGAYEQYF

j_gene: TRBJ2-5
v_gene: TRBV7-7
len: 15
d_gene: -
abundance: once
CDR3nt: TGTGCCAGCAGCTTAGGCCCGTCAGGGAGGGAGACCCAGTACTTC
CDR3aa: CASSLGPSGRETQYF

j_gene: TRBJ1-1
v_gene: TRBV7-8
len: 12
d_gene: -
abundance: once
CDR3nt: TGTGCCAGCAGCTTTGAAAGGGGAGTCGCTTTCTTT
CDR3aa: CASSFERGVAFF

j_gene: TRBJ2-4
v_gene: TRBV5-4
len: 16
d_gene: -
abundance: -
CDR3nt: TGTGCCAGCAGCCTCCCAGGGGGGGGAGCCAAAAACATTCAGTACTTC
CDR3aa: CASSLPGGGAKNIQYF

j_gene: TRBJ1-1
v_gene: TRBV5-4
len: 13
d_gene: -
abundance: -
CDR3nt: TGTGCCAGCAGCTGGGACAAGAACACTGAAGCTTTCTTT
CDR3aa: CASSWDKNTEAFF

j_gene: TRBJ2-1
v_gene: TRBV6-2/TRBV6-3
len: 16
d_gene: TRBD2
abundance: -
CDR3nt: TGTGCCAGCAGTTGGGGGGGTATGAGCGGGAGTTGGGAGCAGTTCTTC
CDR3aa: CASSWGGMSGSWEQFF

j_gene: TRBJ2-7
v_gene: TRBV30
len: 12
d_gene: -
abundance: -
CDR3nt: TGTGCCTGGAGTGCCCTAGGCTACGAGCAGTACTTC
CDR3aa: CAWSALGYEQYF

j_gene: TRBJ2-7
v_gene: TRBV12-3/TRBV12-4
len: 13
d_gene: -
abundance: -
CDR3nt: TGTGCCAGCAGTTTAGGGACACACTACGAGCAGTACTTC
CDR3aa: CASSLGTHYEQYF

j_gene: TRBJ1-5
v_gene: TRBV28
len: 12
d_gene: -
abundance: -
CDR3nt: TGTGCCAGCACGGACAGAAATCAGCCCCAGCATTTT
CDR3aa: CASTDRNQPQHF

j_gene: TRBJ1-2
v_gene: TRBV4-3
len: 13
d_gene: -
abundance: -
CDR3nt: TGCGCCAGCAGCCAAGGTGCACAGCGAGGCTACACCTTC
CDR3aa: CASSQGAQRGYTF

j_gene: TRBJ2-7
v_gene: TRBV7-7
len: 15
d_gene: -
abundance: -
CDR3nt: TGTGCCAGCAGTGCCGGGCACGGGGGCTCCTACGAGCAGTACTTC
CDR3aa: CASSAGHGGSYEQYF

j_gene: TRBJ1-5
v_gene: TRBV9
len: 15
d_gene: -
abundance: few
CDR3nt: TGTGCCAGCAGCCGAACAGGGTGGAGCAATCAGCCCCAGCATTTT
CDR3aa: CASSRTGWSNQPQHF

j_gene: TRBJ2-5
v_gene: TRBV5-4
len: 13
d_gene: -
abundance: -
CDR3nt: TGTGCCAGCAGCCCGGACTACCGGGAGACCCAGTACTTC
CDR3aa: CASSPDYRETQYF

j_gene: TRBJ2-7
v_gene: TRBV6-6
len: 12
d_gene: -
abundance: -
CDR3nt: TGTGCCAGCAGCGACCCCCTCTACGAGCAGTACTTC
CDR3aa: CASSDPLYEQYF

j_gene: TRBJ2-7
v_gene: TRBV3-1/TRBV3-2
len: 14
d_gene: TRBD2
abundance: -
CDR3nt: TGTGCCTCCGGTCTAGCGGGAGGACGATACGAGCAGTACTTC
CDR3aa: CASGLAGGRYEQYF

j_gene: TRBJ1-5
v_gene: TRBV19
len: 16
d_gene: TRBD1
abundance: -
CDR3nt: TGTGCCAGTAGTAGGGGACAGGGACGCCGCAATCAGCCCCAGCATTTT
CDR3aa: CASSRGQGRRNQPQHF

j_gene: TRBJ1-6
v_gene: TRBV7-3
len: 13
d_gene: -
abundance: -
CDR3nt: TGTGCCAGCAGCTTAGAACAGGATTCACCCCTCCACTTT
CDR3aa: CASSLEQDSPLHF

j_gene: TRBJ2-1
v_gene: TRBV9
len: 13
d_gene: TRBD1
abundance: -
CDR3nt: TGTGCCAGCAGCGCTGGACAGGATAATGAGCAGTTCTTC
CDR3aa: CASSAGQDNEQFF

j_gene: TRBJ2-1
v_gene: TRBV7-8
len: 15
d_gene: TRBD1
abundance: -
CDR3nt: TGTGCCAGCAGCTTAGGACAGGGGGCGCAGAGTGAGCAGTTCTTC
CDR3aa: CASSLGQGAQSEQFF

j_gene: TRBJ1-4
v_gene: TRBV9
len: 17
d_gene: -
abundance: -
CDR3nt: TGTGCCAGCAGATATCCGGGACCCTACGAAACTAATGAAAAACTGTTTTTT
CDR3aa: CASRYPGPYETNEKLFF

j_gene: TRBJ2-7
v_gene: TRBV18
len: 13
d_gene: TRBD1
abundance: -
CDR3nt: TGTGCCAGCACACAGGGGGCGGCCGACGAGCAGTACTTC
CDR3aa: CASTQGAADEQYF

j_gene: TRBJ1-5
v_gene: TRBV19
len: 13
d_gene: -
abundance: once
CDR3nt: TGTGCCAGTAGTCCAGGGCACAATCAGCCCCAGCATTTT
CDR3aa: CASSPGHNQPQHF

j_gene: TRBJ2-5
v_gene: TRBV3-1/TRBV3-2
len: 11
d_gene: -
abundance: -
CDR3nt: TGTGCCAGCAGACAACAAGAGACCCAGTACTTC
CDR3aa: CASRQQETQYF

j_gene: TRBJ1-3
v_gene: TRBV10-1
len: 15
d_gene: -
abundance: -
CDR3nt: TGCGCCAGCAGTGAGTCGCTCAGGGTGGGAAACACCATATATTTT
CDR3aa: CASSESLRVGNTIYF

j_gene: TRBJ1-1
v_gene: TRBV3-1/TRBV3-2
len: 14
d_gene: -
abundance: -
CDR3nt: TGTGCCAGCAGCCAACGGCAGGGCTTATTTGAAGCTTTCTTT
CDR3aa: CASSQRQGLFEAFF

j_gene: TRBJ1-2
v_gene: TRBV5-4
len: 14
d_gene: TRBD1
abundance: -
CDR3nt: TGTGCCAGCAGCTCCTTCGACAGGGCCTATGGCTACACCTTC
CDR3aa: CASSSFDRAYGYTF